This TCR beta chain comes out of a study of blood T cell repertoires in COVID-19 (dated by TCRdb to about 2020). Background for the entire study: Samples covering the acute and convalescent phases of COVID-19 were provided by collaborators in the United States, Italy and Spain. Samples were obtained from the ongoing ImmuneRACE study (first 160 participants) and from roughly 1,300 subjects provided by 6 global collaborators. The material from the prospective study consisted of cDNA or gDNA derived from T cells, B-cell-depleted T cells, or PBMCs. Deeply sampled blood TCRbeta repertoires from subjects exposed to, actively infected with, or recovered from COVID-19 were included in the dataset. A de-identified subject ID, COVID-19 status, age in years and sex were almost always included in the sample metadata. Where available, HLA class I and class II types were taken from metadata supplied by the sample provider and were not determined by assay-based typing. A freely available public database, intended as a resource for researchers studying the immune response to SARS-CoV-2, is where the repertoires were released.

Findings and caveats that apply to the study as a whole: The amount of clinical and demographic metadata varied by source and participant and was provided uncurated.

With regard to this clone: What antigen it recognizes has not been identified. Base qualities were left out, and no much larger clone turns up one base away.

From the germline V gene (reference sequence), CDR1 is LNHNV and CDR2 is YYDKDF. There are 14 amino acids in the CDR3, from cysteine to phenylalanine inclusive. The CDR3 DNA has 42 bases and is translated from base 1. At the junction V is shortened by 0 bases and J by 4 bases, with 8 bases in between. Participants in the prospective study were enrolled through a virtual design, were aged about 18 to 100 years, and lived in about two dozen United States geographic areas. In the prospective study, cohorts were assigned on the basis of participant-reported clinical history obtained from a screening survey and a study questionnaire. Recovered participants in ImmuneRACE Cohort 3 were defined as having two consecutive negative NP/OP PCR tests, clearance from a healthcare professional, or resolution of symptoms. In the prospective study, whole blood, serum and a nasopharyngeal or oropharyngeal swab were collected from each participant by mobile phlebotomists. Additional blood draws and questionnaires over an approximately two-month period could optionally be provided by prospective study participants. Before DNA extraction, prospective study blood samples were shipped either frozen or at room temperature.

TCRbeta CDR3 regions were amplified from genomic DNA by means of the immunoSEQ Assay, a bias-controlled multiplex PCR. The study's own analysis went as follows. The number of nucleated cells in each sample was estimated from the amplification of reference gene primers within the assay. To quantify the absolute abundance of each unique TCRbeta CDR3 rearrangement, sequence reads were collapsed and filtered. Productive Simpson clonality was computed per sample as the square root of Simpson's diversity index over productive rearrangements. In TCRdb, the immuneACCESS table is reduced to in-frame sequences with V and J assigned. These tables do not hold every clone; where another copy was compared, an unresolved V gene accounts for under half, and the others remain unexplained. For V, J and clone size, that table is used; D and trimming come from the DNA. A total of 150,000 to 250,000 clones appear in this sample, 75% to 85% of them only once. The ten top clones hold approximately 12% of the sample.

Sequences were obtained from PBMCs or T cells enriched from blood (not recorded which). This receptor was obtained from a man between 40 and 49 years old who had recovered from COVID-19. In this chain, TRBV15 is recombined with TRBJ2-3; the D gene cannot be named for sure. The CDR3 reads CATSRDMVADTQYF. In nucleotides, the sequence is TGTGCCACCAGCAGAGATATGGTAGCAGATACGCAGTATTTT.